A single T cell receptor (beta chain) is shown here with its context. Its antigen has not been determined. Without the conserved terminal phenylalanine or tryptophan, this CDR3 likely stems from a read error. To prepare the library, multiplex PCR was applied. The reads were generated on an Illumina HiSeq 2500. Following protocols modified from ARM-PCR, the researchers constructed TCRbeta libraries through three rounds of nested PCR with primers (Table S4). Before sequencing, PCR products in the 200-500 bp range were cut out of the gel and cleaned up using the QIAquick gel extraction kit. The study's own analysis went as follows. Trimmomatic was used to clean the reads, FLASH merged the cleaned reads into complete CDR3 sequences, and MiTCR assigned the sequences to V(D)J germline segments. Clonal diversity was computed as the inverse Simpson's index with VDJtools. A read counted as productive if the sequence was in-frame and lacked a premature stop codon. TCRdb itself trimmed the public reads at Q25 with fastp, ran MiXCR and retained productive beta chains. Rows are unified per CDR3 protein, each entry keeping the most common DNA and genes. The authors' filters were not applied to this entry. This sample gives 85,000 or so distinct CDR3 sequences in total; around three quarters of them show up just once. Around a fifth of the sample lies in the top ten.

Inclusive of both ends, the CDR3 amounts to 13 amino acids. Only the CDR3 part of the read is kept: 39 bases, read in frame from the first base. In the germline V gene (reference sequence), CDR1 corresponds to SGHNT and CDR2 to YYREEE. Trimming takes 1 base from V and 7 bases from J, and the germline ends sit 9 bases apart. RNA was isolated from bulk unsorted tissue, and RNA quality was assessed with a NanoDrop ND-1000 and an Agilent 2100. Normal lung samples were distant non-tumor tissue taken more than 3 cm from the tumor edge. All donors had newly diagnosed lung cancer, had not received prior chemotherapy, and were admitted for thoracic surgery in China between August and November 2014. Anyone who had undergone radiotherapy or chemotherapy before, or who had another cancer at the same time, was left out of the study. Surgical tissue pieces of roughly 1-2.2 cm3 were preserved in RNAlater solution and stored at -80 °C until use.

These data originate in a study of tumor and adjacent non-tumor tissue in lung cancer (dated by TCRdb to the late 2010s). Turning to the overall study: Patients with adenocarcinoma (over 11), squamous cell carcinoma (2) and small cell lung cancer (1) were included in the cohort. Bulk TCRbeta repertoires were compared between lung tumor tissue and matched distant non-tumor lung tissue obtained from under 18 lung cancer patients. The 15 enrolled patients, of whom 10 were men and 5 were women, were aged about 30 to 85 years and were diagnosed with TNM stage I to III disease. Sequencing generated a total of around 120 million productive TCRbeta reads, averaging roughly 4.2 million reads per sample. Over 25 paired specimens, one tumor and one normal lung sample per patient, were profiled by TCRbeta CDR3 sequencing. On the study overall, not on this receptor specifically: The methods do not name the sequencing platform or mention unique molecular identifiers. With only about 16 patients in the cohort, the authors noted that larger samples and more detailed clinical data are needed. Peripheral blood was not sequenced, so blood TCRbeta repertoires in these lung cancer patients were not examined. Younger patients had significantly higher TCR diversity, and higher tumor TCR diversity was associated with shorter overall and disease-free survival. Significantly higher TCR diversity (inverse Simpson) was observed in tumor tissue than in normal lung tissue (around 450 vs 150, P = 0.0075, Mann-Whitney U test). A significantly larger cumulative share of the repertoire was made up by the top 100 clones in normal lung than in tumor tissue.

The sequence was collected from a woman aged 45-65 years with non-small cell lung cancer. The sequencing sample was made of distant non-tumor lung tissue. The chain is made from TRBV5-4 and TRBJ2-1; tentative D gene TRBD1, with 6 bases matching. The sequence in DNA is TGTGCCAGCAGCTTGCTAGGGGGTAATGAGCAGTTCTTA. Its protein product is CASSLLGGNEQFL.